What follows are 32 T cell receptor beta chains derived from one specimen sequenced in a study of T cell responses to AZD1222 COVID-19 vaccine. The table came from immunoSEQ multiplex PCR; TCRdb's copy has only in-frame clones and leaves some out. The sample lists some 130,000 clones; 70% to 90% were seen once. Here the sequenced sample was peripheral blood, taken on day 0 of AZD1222 vaccination. The receptors here all came from an adult in good health.

The chain has TRBV20-1 and TRBJ1-5; D might be TRBD1 (5 bases). The CDR3 spans 15 residues. Between the trimmed V and J ends, which lost 3 bases and 4 bases, there was a span of 16 bases. The germline V gene has CDR1 DFQATT and CDR2 SNEGSKA (reference sequence). The CDR3 reads CSASGWGFGNQPQHF. The CDR3 region has the DNA TGCAGTGCTAGTGGGTGGGGCTTTGGAAATCAGCCCCAGCATTTT.

The rearrangement uses TRBV7-2 and TRBJ2-3; TRBD2 might be the D (6 bases). CDR3 size: 15 residues. Germline loops: CDR1 SGHTA, CDR2 FQGNSA. Between the trimmed V and J ends, which lost 2 bases and 6 bases, there was a span of 15 bases. The CDR3 nucleotides are TGTGCCAGCAGCTTAAGGGCTAGCGATGGGGATACGCAGTATTTT. Translated, it gives CASSLRASDGDTQYF.

This chain uses TRBV30 with TRBJ1-2; 8 bases align to TRBD1. CDR3 length: 15 residues. The V segment lost 7 bases and the J segment 1 base; nucleotides outside the gene matches: 11. Per germline, CDR1 GTSNPN and CDR2 SVGIG (reference sequence). CDR3 sequence reads: CAYKPWTGINYGYTF. The CDR3 DNA sequence: TGTGCCTACAAGCCCTGGACAGGGATTAACTATGGCTACACCTTC.

The rearrangement uses TRBV12-3 or TRBV12-4 and TRBJ1-1; D is ambiguous. This CDR3 comprises 13 residues. V lost 5 bases and J lost 11, with 18 bases in between. CDR3 sequence (DNA): TGTGCCAGCAGTCCCCAAAGGCCGGTCCTGGCTTTCTTT. This encodes CASSPQRPVLAFF.

The V gene is TRBV10-3, the J gene TRBJ1-1; the D is unclear. This CDR3 has 12 amino acids. In germline, CDR1 is ENHRY, CDR2 SYGVKD. Trimming cost V 5 bases and J 1 base, with 5 bases left between them. DNA for the CDR3: TGTGCCATCAGTCCCGGGAACACTGAAGCTTTCTTT. Its protein product is CAISPGNTEAFF.

V usage is TRBV6-2 or TRBV6-3 and J usage is TRBJ2-1, with D possibly TRBD2 on 6 matching bases. Germline V CDR1 and CDR2: MNHEY, SVGEGT. The CDR3 consists of 15 residues. Trimming cost V 6 bases and J 10 bases, with 22 bases left between them. The CDR3 nucleotides are TGTGCCAGCAGCCACCTAGCGCTTGGTCAACTAGAGCAGTTCTTC. Translated: CASSHLALGQLEQFF.

The genes are TRBV19 and TRBJ1-4; D might be TRBD1 (6 bases). This CDR3 is 15 amino acids long. Trimming took off 6 bases at V and 4 bases at J, with 15 bases between the two ends. The germline V gene encodes CDR1 LNHDA and CDR2 SQIVND (reference sequence). CDR3 bases: TGTGCCAGTAGAGGGGGAGCAGGAGTTAATGAAAAACTGTTTTTT. Its protein product is CASRGGAGVNEKLFF.

The chain recombines TRBV5-6 with TRBJ1-1; D is ambiguous. The CDR3 is 13 amino acids. Germline V gene data show CDR1 as SGHDT and CDR2 as YYEEEE. The V and J ends lost 5 bases and 1 base respectively, with 9 bases between them. DNA of the CDR3: TGTGCCAGCAGGGGTTTGGGGAACACTGAAGCTTTCTTT. As protein: CASRGLGNTEAFF. Together with reference TRBV5-6 and TRBJ1-1, the CDR3 gives the full variable domain: DAGVTQSPTHLIKTRGQQVTLRCSPKSGHDTVSWYQQALGQGPQFIFQYYEEEERQRGNFPDRFSGHQFPNYSSELNVNALLLGDSALYLCASRGLGNTEAFFGQGTRLTVV.

The chain combines TRBV12-5 with TRBJ2-3, with D perhaps matching TRBD1 (5 bases). From germline, CDR1 is LGHNT and CDR2 FRNRAP. V lost 1 base and J 1 base, leaving 18 bases between the germline ends. The CDR3 covers 18 residues. The chain's CDR3 is CASGLGAGLRAGTDTQYF. For the CDR3, the DNA is TGTGCTAGTGGTTTGGGGGCAGGGCTCAGGGCGGGCACAGATACGCAGTATTTT.

This clone was recorded once. Other DNA sequences of this sample code for an identical CDR3. CDR3 loop: CASSYGRGTEAFF. CDR3 nucleotide sequence: TGTGCCAGCAGTTACGGAAGGGGCACTGAAGCTTTCTTT. The chain carries TRBV6-5 and TRBJ1-1; D perhaps matches TRBD1 (5 bases). Trimming took off 2 bases at V and 4 bases at J, with 8 bases between the two ends. The germline V gene has CDR1 MNHEY and CDR2 SVGAGI. The CDR3 is 13 amino acids.

The J gene is TRBJ1-1, the V gene TRBV19; D is ambiguous. Per the germline V gene, CDR1 is LNHDA and CDR2 is SQIVND (reference sequence). Trimming took off 0 bases at V and 7 bases at J, with 18 bases between the two ends. The CDR3 has 16 residues. The CDR3 sequence: CASSIEKGLGMNEAFF. The CDR3 DNA reads as TGTGCCAGTAGTATAGAGAAAGGCTTGGGGATGAATGAAGCTTTCTTT. The variable domain in full, with the rest retrieved from reference TRBV19 and TRBJ1-1, is DGGITQSPKYLFRKEGQNVTLSCEQNLNHDAMYWYRQDPGQGLRLIYYSQIVNDFQKGDIAEGYSVSREKKESFPLTVTSAQKNPTAFYLCASSIEKGLGMNEAFFGQGTRLTVV.

J is TRBJ1-2 and V is TRBV29-1; 8 positions match TRBD1. The V and J ends lost 5 bases and 8 bases, in that order; junction bases with no gene match: 7. The CDR3 covers 12 residues. Germline CDR1 is SQVTM and CDR2 is ANQGSEA. CDR3 sequence: CSVYRGSRGYTF. In DNA, the CDR3 is TGCAGCGTTTACAGGGGGTCGCGCGGCTACACCTTC. Full variable domain (missing parts from reference TRBV29-1 and TRBJ1-2): SAVISQKPSRDICQRGTSLTIQCQVDSQVTMMFWYRQQPGQSLTLIATANQGSEATYESGFVIDKFPISRPNLTFSTLTVSNMSPEDSSIYLCSVYRGSRGYTFGSGTRLTVV.

The genes are TRBV7-2 and TRBJ2-7, with D tentatively TRBD1 (6 bases). There are 13 residues in the CDR3. V was pared by 4 bases and J by 9 bases, with 16 bases between. In germline, CDR1 is SGHTA, CDR2 FQGNSA. The CDR3 is CASSSREKGGQYF. CDR3 nucleotide sequence: TGTGCCAGCAGCTCTCGGGAAAAAGGGGGGCAGTACTTC. Complete variable domain (other parts from reference TRBV7-2 and TRBJ2-7): GAGVSQSPSNKVTEKGKDVELRCDPISGHTALYWYRQSLGQGLEFLIYFQGNSAPDKSGLPSDRFSAERTGGSVSTLTIQRTQQEDSAVYLCASSSREKGGQYFGPGTRLTVT.

The chain is built from TRBV30 and TRBJ1-1; TRBD1 might be the D (6 bases). CDR1 GTSNPN and CDR2 SVGIG come from the germline V gene (reference sequence). Deletions cut 2 bases from V and 5 bases from J, with 12 bases between. The CDR3 totals 13 residues. The CDR3 loop reads CAWSPTGWTEAFF. In DNA, the CDR3 is TGTGCCTGGAGTCCAACAGGGTGGACTGAAGCTTTCTTT.

The chain recombines TRBV7-9 with TRBJ2-7, with 7 positions matching TRBD1. The CDR3 has 16 amino acids. V lost 4 bases and J lost 4; bases outside the gene matches: 13. Germline CDR1 reads SEHNR; CDR2 reads FQNEAQ (reference sequence). The CDR3 loop reads CASSSHAGTERYEQYF. The CDR3 bases are TGTGCCAGCAGCTCCCATGCCGGGACAGAGCGATACGAGCAGTACTTC.

The V call is TRBV6-1, the J call TRBJ2-3; the D gene is possibly TRBD2 (5 bases). V gave up 2 bases and J gave up 3 bases, with 15 bases separating them. Germline loops: CDR1 MNHNS, CDR2 SASEGT. The CDR3 extends over 16 amino acids. The CDR3 loop is CASSERAGEGTDTQYF. DNA of the CDR3: TGTGCCAGCAGTGAAAGGGCGGGCGAAGGAACAGATACGCAGTATTTT.

CDR3 in DNA: TGTGCCAGCAGTGAACAAGCAGGGATTTTGTCTGAAGCTTTCTTT. Encoded protein: CASSEQAGILSEAFF. The genes are TRBV2 and TRBJ1-1; TRBD1 is a possible D gene (5 bases). The CDR3 is 15 residues long. The V end lost 2 bases, the J end lost 6 bases, and 16 bases lay between the germline ends. The germline V gene encodes CDR1 SNHLY and CDR2 FYNNEI. Based on the CDR3 plus reference TRBV2 and TRBJ1-1, the full variable domain is EPEVTQTPSHQVTQMGQEVILRCVPISNHLYFYWYRQILGQKVEFLVSFYNNEISEKSEIFDDQFSVERPDGSNFTLKIRSTKLEDSAMYFCASSEQAGILSEAFFGQGTRLTVV.

The J gene is TRBJ2-1, the V gene TRBV5-6; 11 nucleotides agree with TRBD2. Germline V gene data show CDR1 as SGHDT and CDR2 as YYEEEE. This CDR3 contains 18 residues. Trimming cost V 0 bases and J 5 bases; bases outside gene matches: 10. CDR3 sequence reads: CASSLAWLAGGTDNEQFF. For the CDR3, the DNA is TGTGCCAGCAGCTTGGCCTGGCTAGCGGGAGGCACCGACAATGAGCAGTTCTTC.

The J gene is TRBJ1-6, the V gene TRBV27, with 8 bases aligning to TRBD1. J lost 10 bases, V lost 2 bases, and 7 bases had no gene match. The CDR3 sequence is 15 residues long. Germline CDR1 is MNHEY and CDR2 is SMNVEV (reference sequence). This CDR3 is CASSLQGAAGSPLHF. The CDR3 DNA follows: TGTGCCAGCAGTTTACAGGGGGCAGCTGGGTCACCCCTCCACTTT.

This clone turned up a few times. The gene calls are TRBV6-4 and TRBJ2-7, with TRBD1 identical over 10 bases. This CDR3 is 15 amino acids long. Germline lookup yields CDR1 MRHNA and CDR2 SNTAGT. V lost 0 bases and J lost 5; bases outside the gene matches: 4. CDR3 loop: CASSDSKTGGNEQYF. The CDR3 region has the DNA TGTGCCAGCAGTGACTCGAAGACAGGGGGCAACGAGCAGTACTTC.

The chain recombines TRBV5-1 with TRBJ2-1, with D maybe TRBD2 (6 bases). The ends were cut back, 2 bases at V and 0 bases at J, with 9 bases in the middle. Germline V gives CDR1 SGHRS, CDR2 YFSETQ. The CDR3 is 15 amino acids. The CDR3 nucleotides are TGCGCCAGCAGCTTTAGCGGTGACTCCTACAATGAGCAGTTCTTC. Amino acid sequence: CASSFSGDSYNEQFF.

The chain recombines TRBV7-3 with TRBJ1-1, with TRBD1 matching over 7 bases. CDR1 is SGHTA, CDR2 FQGTGA, per germline. The length of the CDR3 is 14 residues. V was pared by 3 bases and J by 4 bases, with 5 bases of the junction left unmatched. CDR3 nucleotides: TGTGCCAGCAGCTTGAGGGGGCACGGCACTGAAGCTTTCTTT. It encodes CASSLRGHGTEAFF.

The J gene is TRBJ1-1, the V gene TRBV3-1 (or the pseudogene TRBV3-2); D may be TRBD1 (6 bases). This CDR3 has 13 residues. With 2 bases removed from V and 7 bases from J, the gap between germline ends came to 11 bases. The germline V gene has CDR1 LGHDT and CDR2 YNNKEL (reference sequence). The CDR3 region has the DNA TGTGCCAGCAGCCAATTGACAGGACTTGAAGCTTTCTTT. It encodes CASSQLTGLEAFF.

The chain employs TRBV9 and TRBJ2-2, with TRBD1 matching over 8 bases. The ends lost 0 bases at V and 11 bases at J; junction bases unmatched: 12. The CDR3 is 16 amino acids. Germline V gene data show CDR1 as SGDLS and CDR2 as YYNGEE. The CDR3 is CASSVDGRTRGHELFF. DNA for the CDR3: TGTGCCAGCAGCGTAGATGGACGAACCAGGGGGCACGAGCTGTTTTTT. Variable domain in full (rest from reference TRBV9 and TRBJ2-2): DSGVTQTPKHLITATGQRVTLRCSPRSGDLSVYWYQQSLDQGLQFLIQYYNGEERAKGNILERFSAQQFPDLHSELNLSSLELGDSALYFCASSVDGRTRGHELFFGEGSRLTVL.

The rearrangement joins TRBV28 to TRBJ2-1, with D tentatively TRBD2 (7 bases). Per the germline V gene, CDR1 is MDHEN and CDR2 is SYDVKM. The germline V and J ends were trimmed by 5 bases and 7 bases, with 18 bases remaining between them. The CDR3 has 15 amino acids. The CDR3 nucleotides are TGTGCCAGCAGTCCTCCGCGGGGGCTCACGAATGAGCAGTTCTTC. It is translated as CASSPPRGLTNEQFF.

The rearrangement joins TRBV27 to TRBJ2-1; TRBD2 matches at 9 bases. Losses at the gene ends were 5 bases for V and 5 bases for J; bases not matched to a gene: 10. Germline CDR1 reads MNHEY; CDR2 reads SMNVEV (reference sequence). This CDR3 is 16 amino acids long. Written as DNA, the CDR3 is TGTGCCAGCAGTCTACTGAGCGGGGGGTATAACAATGAGCAGTTCTTC. It specifies CASSLLSGGYNNEQFF.

V usage is TRBV7-2 and J usage is TRBJ1-5; D is perhaps TRBD1 (5 bases). The CDR3 is 14 residues long. The V end was cut by 5 bases, the J end by 7 bases, with 15 bases between. Germline CDR1 SGHTA, CDR2 FQGNSA. The CDR3, as DNA: TGTGCCAGCAGCCTGGGGGGGATCGGGCAGCCCCAGCATTTT. Amino acids: CASSLGGIGQPQHF.

This chain's CDR3 is CASRERGVSTGELFF. CDR3 nucleotide sequence: TGTGCCAGCAGGGAACGGGGGGTTAGCACCGGGGAGCTGTTTTTT. This chain uses TRBV27 with TRBJ2-2, with 7 bases matching TRBD2. Trimming took 6 bases from V and 4 from J; bases not matched to a gene: 8. This CDR3 is 15 amino acids long. Germline lookup yields CDR1 MNHEY and CDR2 SMNVEV (reference sequence).

This clone was picked up one time. J is TRBJ1-5 and V is TRBV12-2. TRBV12-2 is flagged as a pseudogene. This CDR3 region has 14 residues. This CDR3 is CASRLFLQDQPQHF. Written as DNA, the CDR3 is TGTGCAAGTCGCTTATTTCTGCAGGACCAGCCCCAGCATTTT.

In this sample, this clone turned up a few times. J is TRBJ2-2 and V is TRBV30, with D perhaps matching TRBD1 (6 bases). The CDR3 sequence is 11 residues long. V was trimmed by 6 bases and J by 6 bases, leaving 8 bases between them. CDR1 GTSNPN and CDR2 SVGIG come from the germline V gene (reference sequence). CDR3 sequence: CACSGAGELFF. CDR3 coding DNA: TGTGCCTGCTCAGGGGCCGGGGAGCTGTTTTTT.

The chain has TRBV6-6 and TRBJ1-5; D gene unclear. V gave up 4 bases and J gave up 5 bases, with 15 bases separating them. This CDR3 comprises 15 residues. Per germline, CDR1 MNHNY and CDR2 SVGAGI (reference sequence). The CDR3 loop reads CASSSHSASDQPQHF. The CDR3 nucleotides are TGTGCCAGCAGTTCGCATTCGGCGTCCGATCAGCCCCAGCATTTT.

The V and J genes are TRBV9 and TRBJ1-2; maybe TRBD1 (6 bases). The CDR3 is 15 amino acids. Trimming took off 3 bases at V and 6 bases at J, with 18 bases between the two ends. Germline CDR1 reads SGDLS; CDR2 reads YYNGEE. CDR3 DNA sequence: TGTGCCAGCAGCGGGTCCTCCAGGGGTTTTAATGGCTACACCTTC. It specifies CASSGSSRGFNGYTF.